The clone carrying this T cell receptor beta chain was counted at least ten times. This sample was included in a study of T-cell reconstitution after alpha-beta-depleted transplantation in children. As it was prepared, the TCRbeta library received unique molecular identifiers. TCRdb reprocessed the PCR reads with MiXCR, giving one entry per CDR3 protein. This sample carries about 110,000 distinct CDR3 sequences, around 6.4% of them seen once, and the ten largest clones take 20% to 25%. The length of the CDR3 is 16 residues. V gave up 4 bases and J gave up 4 bases, with 18 bases separating them. In germline, CDR1 is SEHNR, CDR2 FQNEAQ (reference sequence).

The TCR was taken from a male patient aged 2-15 years who had a stem cell transplant for acute lymphoblastic leukemia, so the T cells may come from the graft donor. Sequencing was performed on PBMCs, mostly from graft donor cells, taken 360 days after TCRalphabeta/CD19-depleted stem cell transplant. The chain joins TRBV7-9 to TRBJ2-3; maybe TRBD2 (6 bases). The CDR3 sequence: CASSSGQRLVPDTQYF. The CDR3 DNA reads TGTGCCAGCAGCTCCGGGCAGAGACTAGTCCCAGATACGCAGTATTTT.